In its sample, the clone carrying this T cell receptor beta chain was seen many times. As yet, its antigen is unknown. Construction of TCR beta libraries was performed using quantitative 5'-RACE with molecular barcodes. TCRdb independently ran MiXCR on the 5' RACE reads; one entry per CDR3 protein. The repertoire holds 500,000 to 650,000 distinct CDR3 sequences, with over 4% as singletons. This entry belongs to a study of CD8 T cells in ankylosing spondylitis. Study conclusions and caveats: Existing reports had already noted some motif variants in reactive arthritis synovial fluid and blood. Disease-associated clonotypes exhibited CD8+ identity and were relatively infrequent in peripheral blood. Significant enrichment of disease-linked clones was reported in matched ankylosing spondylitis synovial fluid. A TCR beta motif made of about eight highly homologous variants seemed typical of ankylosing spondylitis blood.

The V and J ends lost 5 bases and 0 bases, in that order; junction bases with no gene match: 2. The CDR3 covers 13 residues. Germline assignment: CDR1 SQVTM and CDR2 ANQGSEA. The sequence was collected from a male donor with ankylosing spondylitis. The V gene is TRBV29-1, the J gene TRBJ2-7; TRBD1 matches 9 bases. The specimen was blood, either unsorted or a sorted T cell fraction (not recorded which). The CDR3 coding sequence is TGCAGCGTTATGACAGGGGGCTCCTACGAGCAGTACTTC. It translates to CSVMTGGSYEQYF.